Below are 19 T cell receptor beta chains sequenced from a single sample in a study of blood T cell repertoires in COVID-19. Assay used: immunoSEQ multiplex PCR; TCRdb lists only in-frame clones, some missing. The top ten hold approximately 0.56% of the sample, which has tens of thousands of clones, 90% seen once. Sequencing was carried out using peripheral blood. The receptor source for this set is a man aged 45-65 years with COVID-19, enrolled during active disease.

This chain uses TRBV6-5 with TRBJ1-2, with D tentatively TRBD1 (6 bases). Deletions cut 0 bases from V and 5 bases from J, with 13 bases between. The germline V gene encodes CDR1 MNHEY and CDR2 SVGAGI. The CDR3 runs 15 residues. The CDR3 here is CASSYSGQGRYGYTF. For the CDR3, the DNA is TGTGCCAGCAGTTACTCGGGCCAGGGGCGGTATGGCTACACCTTC.

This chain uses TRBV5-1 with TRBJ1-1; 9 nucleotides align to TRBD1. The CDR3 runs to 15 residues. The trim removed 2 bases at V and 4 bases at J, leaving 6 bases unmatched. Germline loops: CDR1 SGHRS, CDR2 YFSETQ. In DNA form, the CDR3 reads TGCGCCAGCAGCTTCACGGGACAGGGTGCCACTGAAGCTTTCTTT. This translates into CASSFTGQGATEAFF.

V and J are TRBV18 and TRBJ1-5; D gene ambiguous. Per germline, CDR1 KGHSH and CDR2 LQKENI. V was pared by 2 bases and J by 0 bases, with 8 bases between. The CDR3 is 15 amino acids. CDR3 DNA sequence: TGTGCCAGCTCACCAACGGGGAATAGCAATCAGCCCCAGCATTTT. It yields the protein CASSPTGNSNQPQHF.

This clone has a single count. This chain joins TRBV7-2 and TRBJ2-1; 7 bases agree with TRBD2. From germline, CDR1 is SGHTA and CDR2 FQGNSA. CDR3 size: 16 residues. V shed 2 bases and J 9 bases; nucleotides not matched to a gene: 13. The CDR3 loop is CASSLNAAGVVGEQFF. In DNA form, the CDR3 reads TGTGCCAGCAGCTTAAATGCGGCGGGAGTGGTCGGTGAGCAGTTCTTC.

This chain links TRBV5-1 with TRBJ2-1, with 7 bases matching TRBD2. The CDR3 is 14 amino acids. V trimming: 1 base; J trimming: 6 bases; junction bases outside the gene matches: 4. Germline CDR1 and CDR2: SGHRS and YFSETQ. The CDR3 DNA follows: TGCGCCAGCAGCTTGACCGGGACTATCAATGAGCAGTTCTTC. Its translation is CASSLTGTINEQFF.

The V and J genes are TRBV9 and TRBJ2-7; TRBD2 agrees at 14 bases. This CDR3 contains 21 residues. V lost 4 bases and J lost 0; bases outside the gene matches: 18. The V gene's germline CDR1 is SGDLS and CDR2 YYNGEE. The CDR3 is CASSSPDRTGTSGGSSYEQYF. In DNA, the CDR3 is TGTGCCAGCAGCTCCCCAGACCGTACGGGGACTAGCGGGGGTAGCTCCTACGAGCAGTACTTC.

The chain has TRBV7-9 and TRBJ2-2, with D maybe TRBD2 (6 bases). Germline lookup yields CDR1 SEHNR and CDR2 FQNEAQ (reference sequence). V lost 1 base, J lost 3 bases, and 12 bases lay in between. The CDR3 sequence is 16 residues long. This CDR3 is CASSLGLGEDTGELFF. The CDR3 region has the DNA TGTGCCAGCAGCTTAGGGCTCGGGGAGGACACCGGGGAGCTGTTTTTT. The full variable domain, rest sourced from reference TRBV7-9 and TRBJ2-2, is DTGVSQNPRHKITKRGQNVTFRCDPISEHNRLYWYRQTLGQGPEFLTYFQNEAQLEKSRLLSDRFSAERPKGSFSTLEIQRTEQGDSAMYLCASSLGLGEDTGELFFGEGSRLTVL.

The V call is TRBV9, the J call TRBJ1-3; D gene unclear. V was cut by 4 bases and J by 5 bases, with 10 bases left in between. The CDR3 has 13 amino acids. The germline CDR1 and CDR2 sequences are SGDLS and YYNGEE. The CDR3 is CASSTSLRNTIYF. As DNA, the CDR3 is TGTGCCAGCAGCACTAGTCTTCGAAACACCATATATTTT.

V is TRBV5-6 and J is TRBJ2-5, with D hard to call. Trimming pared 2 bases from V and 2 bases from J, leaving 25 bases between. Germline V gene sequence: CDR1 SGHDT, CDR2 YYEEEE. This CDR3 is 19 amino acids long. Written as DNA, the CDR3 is TGTGCCAGCAGCTTACTTAAGTCAAACAGATTACTTACTCAAGAGACCCAGTACTTC. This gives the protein CASSLLKSNRLLTQETQYF.

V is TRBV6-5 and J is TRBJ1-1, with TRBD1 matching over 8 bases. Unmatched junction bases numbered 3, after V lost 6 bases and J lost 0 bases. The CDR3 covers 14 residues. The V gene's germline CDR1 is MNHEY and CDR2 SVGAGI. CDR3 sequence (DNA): TGTGCCAGCAGCCGGGACAGGCTGAACACTGAAGCTTTCTTT. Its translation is CASSRDRLNTEAFF.

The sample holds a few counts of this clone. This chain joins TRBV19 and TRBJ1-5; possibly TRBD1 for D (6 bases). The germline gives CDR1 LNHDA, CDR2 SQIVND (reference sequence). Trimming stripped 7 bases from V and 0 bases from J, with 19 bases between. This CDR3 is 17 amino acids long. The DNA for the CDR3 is TGTGCCAGTACCCCGGGGGGGGCTGGGTATAGCAATCAGCCCCAGCATTTT. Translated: CASTPGGAGYSNQPQHF.

The CDR3 DNA reads as TGTGCCAGCAGTTACCAGGGGTCTGAAGCTTTCTTT. Translating gives CASSYQGSEAFF. V is TRBV6-5 and J is TRBJ1-1; tentatively, D is TRBD1 (6 bases). The CDR3 has 12 residues. Trimming pared 2 bases from V and 6 bases from J, leaving 7 bases between. The germline V gene encodes CDR1 MNHEY and CDR2 SVGAGI.

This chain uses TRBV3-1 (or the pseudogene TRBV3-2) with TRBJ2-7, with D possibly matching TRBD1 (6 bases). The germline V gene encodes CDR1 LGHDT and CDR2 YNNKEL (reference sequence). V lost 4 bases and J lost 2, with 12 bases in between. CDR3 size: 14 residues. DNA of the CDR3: TGTGCCAGCAGCCGGGGGACACTCACCTACGAGCAGTACTTC. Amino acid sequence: CASSRGTLTYEQYF.

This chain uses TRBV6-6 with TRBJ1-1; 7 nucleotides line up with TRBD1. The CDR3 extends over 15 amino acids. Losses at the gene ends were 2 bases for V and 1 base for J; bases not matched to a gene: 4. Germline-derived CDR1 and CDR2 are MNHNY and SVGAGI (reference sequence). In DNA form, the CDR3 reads TGTGCCAGCAGTTACAGACAGGGCACGAACACTGAAGCTTTCTTT. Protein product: CASSYRQGTNTEAFF.

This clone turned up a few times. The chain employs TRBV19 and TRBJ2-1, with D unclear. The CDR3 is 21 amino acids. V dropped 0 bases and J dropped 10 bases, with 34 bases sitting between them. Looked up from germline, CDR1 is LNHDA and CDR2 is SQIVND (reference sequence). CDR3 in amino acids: CASSIDLGGRWVVAGISEQFF. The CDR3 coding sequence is TGTGCCAGTAGTATAGATCTCGGCGGCCGATGGGTGGTAGCCGGCATATCGGAGCAGTTCTTC.

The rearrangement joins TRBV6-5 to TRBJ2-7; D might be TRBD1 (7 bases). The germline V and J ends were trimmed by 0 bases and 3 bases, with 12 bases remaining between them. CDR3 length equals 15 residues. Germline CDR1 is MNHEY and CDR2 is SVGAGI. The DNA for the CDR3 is TGTGCCAGCAGTTACTCTCCCCAGGGGGGCTACGAGCAGTACTTC. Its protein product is CASSYSPQGGYEQYF.

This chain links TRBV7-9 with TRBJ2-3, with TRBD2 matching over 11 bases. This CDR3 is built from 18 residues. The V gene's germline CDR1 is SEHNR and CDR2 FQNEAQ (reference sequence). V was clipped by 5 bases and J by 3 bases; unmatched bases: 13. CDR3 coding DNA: TGTGCCAGCAGCGTCGGAACCTCGACTAGCGGGAAAACAGATACGCAGTATTTT. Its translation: CASSVGTSTSGKTDTQYF.

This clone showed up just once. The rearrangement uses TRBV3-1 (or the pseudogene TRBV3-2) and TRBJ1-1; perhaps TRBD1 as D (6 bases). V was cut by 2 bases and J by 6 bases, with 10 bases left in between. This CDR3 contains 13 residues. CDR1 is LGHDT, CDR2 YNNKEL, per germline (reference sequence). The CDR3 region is CASSQTRGSEAFF. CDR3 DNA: TGTGCCAGCAGCCAAACTAGGGGGTCTGAAGCTTTCTTT.

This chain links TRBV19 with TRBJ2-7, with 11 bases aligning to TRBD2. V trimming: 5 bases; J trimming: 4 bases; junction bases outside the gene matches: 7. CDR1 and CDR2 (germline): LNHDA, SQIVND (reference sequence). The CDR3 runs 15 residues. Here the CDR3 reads CASSVIAGGPYEQYF. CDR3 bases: TGTGCCAGTAGTGTCATAGCGGGAGGGCCGTACGAGCAGTACTTC.